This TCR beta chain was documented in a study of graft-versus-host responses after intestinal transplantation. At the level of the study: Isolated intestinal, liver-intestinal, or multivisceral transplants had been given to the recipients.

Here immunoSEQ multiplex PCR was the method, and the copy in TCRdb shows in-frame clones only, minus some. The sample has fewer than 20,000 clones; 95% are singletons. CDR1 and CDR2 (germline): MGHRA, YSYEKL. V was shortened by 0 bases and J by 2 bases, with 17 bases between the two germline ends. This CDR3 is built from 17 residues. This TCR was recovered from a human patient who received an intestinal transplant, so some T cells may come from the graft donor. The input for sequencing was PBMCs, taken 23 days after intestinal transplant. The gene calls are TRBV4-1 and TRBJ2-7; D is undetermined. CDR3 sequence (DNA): TGCGCCAGCAGCCAAGATGTTTTAGGTCTGCAACCCTACGAGCAGTACTTC. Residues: CASSQDVLGLQPYEQYF.